This is a list of T cell receptor beta chains from one sample in a study of blood T cells in healthy people across ages. In TCRdb, the 5' RACE reads were re-called with MiXCR into one record per CDR3 protein. The profile shows about 1.7 million distinct CDR3 sequences, roughly 27% of them singletons. The material sequenced was blood. These receptors were collected from a woman in her twenties or thirties in good health. Both conserved end residues are part of each CDR3. A D gene is named only where the DNA matches it firmly.

cdr3_aa v_call d_call j_call
CASSYSGGIETQYF TRBV6-6 - TRBJ2-5
CASSPLWQTDGYTF TRBV7-9 - TRBJ1-2
CAISADRGYEQYF TRBV10-3 TRBD1 TRBJ2-7
CASSSDERTQPQHF TRBV6-5 - TRBJ1-5
CASSLGPVAGGPDTQYF TRBV11-3 TRBD2 TRBJ2-3
CASRYTGTSGYNEQFF TRBV6-2/TRBV6-3 TRBD2 TRBJ2-1
CASSYSTVRSSYEQYF TRBV6-2/TRBV6-3 - TRBJ2-7
CASSHGQGQPQHF TRBV4-1 TRBD1 TRBJ1-5
CSARDLGHRYTEQYF TRBV20-1 - TRBJ2-7
CASSSRDREVANEKLFF TRBV19 TRBD1 TRBJ1-4
CASSQDPNPTGANVLTF TRBV4-2 - TRBJ2-6
CASMGETRYNEQYF TRBV6-2/TRBV6-3 - -
CSVIDTGKPQHF TRBV29-1 - TRBJ1-5
CAIRLRQGNGEKLFF TRBV7-6 TRBD1 TRBJ1-4
CASSLGPNYYGYTF TRBV5-1 - TRBJ1-2
CASSLFRTGQETQYF TRBV5-1 TRBD1 TRBJ2-5
CASGLGQGQGPFF TRBV12-5 TRBD1 TRBJ1-1
CASSGLAGISYNEQFF TRBV12-3/TRBV12-4 TRBD2 TRBJ2-1
CSARGLAGRSYEQYF TRBV20-1 TRBD2 TRBJ2-7
CASSLEPDLRLDEQFF TRBV7-6 - TRBJ2-1
CATSRDLHVDEQFF TRBV15 - TRBJ2-1
CSASSSGNGGTQYF TRBV20-1 TRBD2 TRBJ2-3
CGVGVGTDTQYF TRBV29-1 - TRBJ2-3
CSAPQGFRGPGETQYF TRBV20-1 - TRBJ2-5
CASSDREAGYTF TRBV12-3/TRBV12-4 TRBD1 TRBJ1-2
CATSRVGAAENIQYF TRBV15 - TRBJ2-4
CAISLTGEVEQYF TRBV10-3 - TRBJ2-7
CASSGLAGGSDSYNEQYF TRBV7-9 TRBD2 TRBJ2-4
CASSPGQFYNEQFF TRBV3-1 TRBD1 TRBJ2-1
CASSVQGEQPQHF TRBV7-9 TRBD1 TRBJ1-5
CASSLEQRGEKRFF TRBV5-1 - TRBJ1-4
CASSFESSGGNEQFF TRBV7-2 TRBD2 TRBJ2-1
CASGELARAFF TRBV12-5 - TRBJ1-1
CASSQEGQGASRSEAFF TRBV3-1 TRBD1 TRBJ1-1
CSASTNGVEQYF TRBV20-1 - TRBJ2-7
CASSGGLPGSIAGTLDNEQFF TRBV10-1 TRBD2 TRBJ2-1
CASSWRNGYTF TRBV2 - TRBJ1-2
CAISEVADYGYTF TRBV10-3 - TRBJ1-2
CASSVRVAEYNEQFF TRBV9 - TRBJ2-1
CSAYDLLAGGFGEQFF TRBV20-1 TRBD2 TRBJ2-1
CSVVGLSSSYNEQFF TRBV29-1 - TRBJ2-1
CASSRSRTGRFLMEDYTEAFF TRBV5-5 TRBD1 TRBJ1-1
CASSLLSRTYLAKNIQYF TRBV7-2 - TRBJ2-4
CAISESEVVTEAFF TRBV10-3 - TRBJ1-1
CAWSLALSNQPQHF TRBV30 - TRBJ1-5
CSARDHGTSRTGELFF TRBV20-1 - TRBJ2-2
CASREPTNEKLFF TRBV25-1 - TRBJ1-4
CAISEFLRWGYTF TRBV10-3 - TRBJ1-2
CASSDTGGALYGYTF TRBV7-9 TRBD1 TRBJ1-2
CASSVASPDFSGNTIYF TRBV9 - TRBJ1-3
CATAEGGLSDNEQFF TRBV10-3 - TRBJ2-1
CASSSVDREFTGNTIYF TRBV7-2 TRBD1 TRBJ1-3
CATNTGTGRKYGGYTF TRBV7-9 TRBD1 TRBJ1-2